This TCR beta chain is from a study of T cell responses to AZD1222 COVID-19 vaccine. Study findings and constraints: Following two doses of AZD1222, Spike-specific TCR breadth and depth rose.

Only one count was recorded for this clone. Its antigen is unknown. With 7 bases clipped from V and 7 bases from J, the junction kept 7 bases outside the gene matches. Germline lookup yields CDR1 ENHRY and CDR2 SYGVKD. The CDR3 loop spans 13 amino acids. Generated by immunoSEQ multiplex PCR, the TCRdb table keeps only in-frame clones and is missing some. This sample has over 130,000 clones, with 80% to 95% found just once. The input for sequencing was peripheral blood, taken 28 days after the second AZD1222 dose. The clonotype originates from an adult who received the AZD1222 COVID-19 vaccine. The V call is TRBV10-3, the J call TRBJ1-2, with TRBD1 matching over 9 bases. The CDR3 protein is CAITGTGSSGYTF. CDR3 bases: TGTGCCATCACTGGGACAGGGTCAAGTGGCTACACCTTC.